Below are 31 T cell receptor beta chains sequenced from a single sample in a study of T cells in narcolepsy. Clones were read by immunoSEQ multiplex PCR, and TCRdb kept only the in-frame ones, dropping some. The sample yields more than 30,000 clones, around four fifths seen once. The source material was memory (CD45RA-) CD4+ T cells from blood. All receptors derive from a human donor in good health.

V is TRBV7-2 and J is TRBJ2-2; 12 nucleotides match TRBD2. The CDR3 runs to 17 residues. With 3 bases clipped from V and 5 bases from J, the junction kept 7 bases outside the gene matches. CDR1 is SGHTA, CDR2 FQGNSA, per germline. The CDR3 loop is CASSFPSGGVSTGELFF. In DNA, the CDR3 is TGTGCCAGCAGCTTCCCTAGCGGGGGGGTTAGTACCGGGGAGCTGTTTTTT.

The CDR3 region has the DNA TGTGCCAGCAGCGTAGGGTTGCAAGAGACCCAGTACTTC. Its protein product is CASSVGLQETQYF. The chain joins TRBV9 to TRBJ2-5; D is unclear. Germline assignment: CDR1 SGDLS and CDR2 YYNGEE. V was pared by 0 bases and J by 2 bases, with 5 bases between. The CDR3 is 13 amino acids.

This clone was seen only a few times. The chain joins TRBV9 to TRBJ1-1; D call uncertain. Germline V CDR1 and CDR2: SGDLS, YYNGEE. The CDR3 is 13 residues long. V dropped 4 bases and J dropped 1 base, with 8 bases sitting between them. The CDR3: CASSPDGNTEAFF. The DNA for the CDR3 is TGTGCCAGCAGCCCCGATGGGAACACTGAAGCTTTCTTT.

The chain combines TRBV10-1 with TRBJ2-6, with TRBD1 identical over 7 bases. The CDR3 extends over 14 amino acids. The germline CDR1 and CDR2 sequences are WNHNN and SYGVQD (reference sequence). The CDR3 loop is CTTGEPSGANVLTF. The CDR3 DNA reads TGCACTACAGGGGAACCCTCTGGGGCCAACGTCCTGACTTTC.

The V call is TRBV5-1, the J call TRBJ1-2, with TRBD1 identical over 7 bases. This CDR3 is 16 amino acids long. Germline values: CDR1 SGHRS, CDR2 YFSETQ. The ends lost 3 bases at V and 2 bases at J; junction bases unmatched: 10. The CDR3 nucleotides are TGCGCCAGCAGCTCGCTAACCCAGACAGGGAACTATGGCTACACCTTC. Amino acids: CASSSLTQTGNYGYTF.

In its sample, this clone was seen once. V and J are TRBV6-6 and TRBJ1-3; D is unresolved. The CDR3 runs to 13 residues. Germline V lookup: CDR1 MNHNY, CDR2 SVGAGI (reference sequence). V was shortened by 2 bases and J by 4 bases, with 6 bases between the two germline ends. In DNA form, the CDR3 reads TGTGCCAGCAGTTACCCTTCCGGAAACACCATATATTTT. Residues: CASSYPSGNTIYF.

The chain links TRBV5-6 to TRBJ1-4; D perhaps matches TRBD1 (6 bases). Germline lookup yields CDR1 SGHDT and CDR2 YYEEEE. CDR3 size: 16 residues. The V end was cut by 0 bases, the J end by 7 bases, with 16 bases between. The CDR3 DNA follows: TGTGCCAGCAGCTTGGCCGAGGGAAAGGGGGGTGAAAAACTGTTTTTT. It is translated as CASSLAEGKGGEKLFF. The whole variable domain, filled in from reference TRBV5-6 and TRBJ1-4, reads DAGVTQSPTHLIKTRGQQVTLRCSPKSGHDTVSWYQQALGQGPQFIFQYYEEEERQRGNFPDRFSGHQFPNYSSELNVNALLLGDSALYLCASSLAEGKGGEKLFFGSGTQLSVL.

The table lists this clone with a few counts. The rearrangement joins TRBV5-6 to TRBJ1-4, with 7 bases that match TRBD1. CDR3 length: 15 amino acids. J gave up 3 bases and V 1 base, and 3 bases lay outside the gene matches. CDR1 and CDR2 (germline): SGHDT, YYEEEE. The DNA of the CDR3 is TGTGCCAGCAGCTTGACAGGGGCAGCTAATGAAAAACTGTTTTTT. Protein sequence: CASSLTGAANEKLFF.

For the CDR3, the DNA is TGTGCCAGCAGCGCCAGCGCGCTACTAAAAGAGACCCAGTACTTC. It is translated as CASSASALLKETQYF. V is TRBV9 and J is TRBJ2-5; D not certain. This CDR3 comprises 15 residues. Trimming stripped 3 bases from V and 3 bases from J, with 15 bases between. Per the germline V gene, CDR1 is SGDLS and CDR2 is YYNGEE.

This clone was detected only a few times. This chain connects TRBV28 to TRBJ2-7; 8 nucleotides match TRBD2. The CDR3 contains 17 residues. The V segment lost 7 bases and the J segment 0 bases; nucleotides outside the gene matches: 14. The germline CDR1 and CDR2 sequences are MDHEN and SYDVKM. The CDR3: CASTPGRREVPSYEQYF. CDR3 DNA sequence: TGTGCCAGCACCCCCGGGCGGCGGGAGGTCCCCTCCTACGAGCAGTACTTC.

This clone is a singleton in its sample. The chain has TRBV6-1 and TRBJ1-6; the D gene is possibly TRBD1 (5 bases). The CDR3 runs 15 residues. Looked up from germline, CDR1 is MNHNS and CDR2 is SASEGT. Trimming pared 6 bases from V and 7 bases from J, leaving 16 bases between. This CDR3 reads CASSPWTSLNSPLHF. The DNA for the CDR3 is TGTGCCAGCAGCCCATGGACATCTCTGAATTCACCCCTCCACTTT.

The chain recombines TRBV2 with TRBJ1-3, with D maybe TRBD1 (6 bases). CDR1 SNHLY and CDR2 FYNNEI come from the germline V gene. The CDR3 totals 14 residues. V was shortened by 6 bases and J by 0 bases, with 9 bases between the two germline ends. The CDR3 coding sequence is TGTGCCAGCAGAACAGGGTACTCTGGAAACACCATATATTTT. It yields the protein CASRTGYSGNTIYF.

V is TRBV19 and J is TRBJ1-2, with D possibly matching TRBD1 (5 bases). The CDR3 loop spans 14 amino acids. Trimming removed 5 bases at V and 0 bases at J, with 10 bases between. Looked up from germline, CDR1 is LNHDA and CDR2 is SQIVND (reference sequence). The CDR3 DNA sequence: TGTGCCAGTAGTGCGCGACAGTCTAACTATGGCTACACCTTC. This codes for CASSARQSNYGYTF.

The CDR3 region is CASSLLSTSYQPQHF. CDR3 bases: TGTGCCAGCAGCTTGTTGTCGACCTCCTATCAGCCCCAGCATTTT. The chain is built from TRBV5-5 and TRBJ1-5; D unclear. Germline assignment: CDR1 SGHKS and CDR2 YYEKEE (reference sequence). This CDR3 has 15 amino acids. V dropped 1 base and J dropped 5 bases, with 13 bases sitting between them. The full variable domain, rest sourced from reference TRBV5-5 and TRBJ1-5, is DAGVTQSPTHLIKTRGQQVTLRCSPISGHKSVSWYQQVLGQGPQFIFQYYEKEERGRGNFPDRFSARQFPNYSSELNVNALLLGDSALYLCASSLLSTSYQPQHFGDGTRLSIL.

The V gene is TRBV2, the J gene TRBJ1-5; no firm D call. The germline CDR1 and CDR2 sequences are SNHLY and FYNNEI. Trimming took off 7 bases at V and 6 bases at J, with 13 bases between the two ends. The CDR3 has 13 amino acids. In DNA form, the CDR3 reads TGTGCCAGCAAAAGGGCCACGAGTCAGCCCCAGCATTTT. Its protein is CASKRATSQPQHF. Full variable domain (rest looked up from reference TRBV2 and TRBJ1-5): EPEVTQTPSHQVTQMGQEVILRCVPISNHLYFYWYRQILGQKVEFLVSFYNNEISEKSEIFDDQFSVERPDGSNFTLKIRSTKLEDSAMYFCASKRATSQPQHFGDGTRLSIL.

Here the CDR3 reads CASSLGGQGGTNEKLFF. In DNA, the CDR3 is TGTGCCAGCAGTTTAGGGGGACAGGGGGGTACTAATGAAAAACTGTTTTTT. The V call is TRBV27, the J call TRBJ1-4, with 11 bases matching TRBD1. This CDR3 has 17 amino acids. Germline assignment: CDR1 MNHEY and CDR2 SMNVEV (reference sequence). V lost 2 bases and J lost 2; bases outside the gene matches: 4.

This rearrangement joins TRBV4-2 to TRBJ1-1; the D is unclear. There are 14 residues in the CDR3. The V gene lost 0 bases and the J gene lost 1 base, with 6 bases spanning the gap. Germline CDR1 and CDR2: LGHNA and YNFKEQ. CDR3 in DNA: TGTGCCAGCAGCCAAGATGCGGGGAACACTGAAGCTTTCTTT. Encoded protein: CASSQDAGNTEAFF.

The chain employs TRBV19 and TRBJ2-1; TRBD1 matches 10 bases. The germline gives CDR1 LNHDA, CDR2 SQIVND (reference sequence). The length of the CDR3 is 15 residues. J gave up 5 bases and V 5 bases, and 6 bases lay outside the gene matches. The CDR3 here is CASSPGTGANNEQFF. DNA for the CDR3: TGTGCCAGTAGTCCCGGGACAGGGGCAAACAATGAGCAGTTCTTC. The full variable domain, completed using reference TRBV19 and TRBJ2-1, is DGGITQSPKYLFRKEGQNVTLSCEQNLNHDAMYWYRQDPGQGLRLIYYSQIVNDFQKGDIAEGYSVSREKKESFPLTVTSAQKNPTAFYLCASSPGTGANNEQFFGPGTRLTVL.

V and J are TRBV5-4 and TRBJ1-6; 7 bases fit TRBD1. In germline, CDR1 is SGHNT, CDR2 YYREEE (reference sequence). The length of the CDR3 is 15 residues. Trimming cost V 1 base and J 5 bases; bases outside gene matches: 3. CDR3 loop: CASSLRGRDNSPLHF. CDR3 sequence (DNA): TGTGCCAGCAGCTTGAGGGGGCGTGATAATTCACCCCTCCACTTT.

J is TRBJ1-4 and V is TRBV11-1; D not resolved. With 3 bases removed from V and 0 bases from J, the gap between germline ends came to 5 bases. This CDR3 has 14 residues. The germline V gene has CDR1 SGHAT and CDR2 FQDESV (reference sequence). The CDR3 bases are TGTGCCAGCAGCTTCGAGCCAACTAATGAAAAACTGTTTTTT. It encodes CASSFEPTNEKLFF.

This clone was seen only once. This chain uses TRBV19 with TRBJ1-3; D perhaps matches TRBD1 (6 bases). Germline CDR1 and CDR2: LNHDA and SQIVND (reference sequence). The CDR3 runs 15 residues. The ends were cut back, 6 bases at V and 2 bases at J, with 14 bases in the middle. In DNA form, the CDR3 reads TGTGCCAGTAGAAGAGGTTCAGGGGCTGGAAACACCATATATTTT. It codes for CASRRGSGAGNTIYF.

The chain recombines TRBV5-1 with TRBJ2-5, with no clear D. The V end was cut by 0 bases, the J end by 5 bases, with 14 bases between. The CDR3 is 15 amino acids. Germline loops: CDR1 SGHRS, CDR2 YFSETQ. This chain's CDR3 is CASSLAVFQVETQYF. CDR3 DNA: TGCGCCAGCAGCTTGGCCGTGTTCCAGGTGGAGACCCAGTACTTC. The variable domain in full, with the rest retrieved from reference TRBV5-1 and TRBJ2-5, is KAGVTQTPRYLIKTRGQQVTLSCSPISGHRSVSWYQQTPGQGLQFLFEYFSETQRNKGNFPGRFSGRQFSNSRSEMNVSTLELGDSALYLCASSLAVFQVETQYFGPGTRLLVL.

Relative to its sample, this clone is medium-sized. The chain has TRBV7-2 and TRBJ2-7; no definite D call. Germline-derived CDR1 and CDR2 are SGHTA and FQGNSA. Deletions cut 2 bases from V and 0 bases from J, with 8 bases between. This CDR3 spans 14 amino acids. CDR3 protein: CASSLSRTSYEQYV. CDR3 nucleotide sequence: TGTGCCAGCAGCTTAAGCAGGACCTCCTACGAGCAGTACGTC.

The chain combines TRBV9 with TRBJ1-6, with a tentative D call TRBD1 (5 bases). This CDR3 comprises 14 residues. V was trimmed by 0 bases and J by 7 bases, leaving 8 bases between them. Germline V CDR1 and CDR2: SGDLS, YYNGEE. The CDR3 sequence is CASSVGGYNSPLHF. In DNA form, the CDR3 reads TGTGCCAGCAGCGTAGGGGGGTACAATTCACCCCTCCACTTT.

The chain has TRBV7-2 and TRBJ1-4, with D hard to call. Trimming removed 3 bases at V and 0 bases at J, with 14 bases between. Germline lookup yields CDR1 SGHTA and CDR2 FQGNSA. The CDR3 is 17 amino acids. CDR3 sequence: CASSLEMEAATNEKLFF. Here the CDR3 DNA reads TGTGCCAGCAGCTTGGAAATGGAGGCTGCAACTAATGAAAAACTGTTTTTT.

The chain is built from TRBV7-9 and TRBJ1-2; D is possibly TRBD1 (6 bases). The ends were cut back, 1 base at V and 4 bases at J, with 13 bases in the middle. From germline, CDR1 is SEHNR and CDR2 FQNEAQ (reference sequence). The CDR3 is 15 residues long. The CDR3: CASSLVKQGIYGYTF. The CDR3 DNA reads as TGTGCCAGCAGCTTAGTTAAACAGGGTATCTATGGCTACACCTTC.

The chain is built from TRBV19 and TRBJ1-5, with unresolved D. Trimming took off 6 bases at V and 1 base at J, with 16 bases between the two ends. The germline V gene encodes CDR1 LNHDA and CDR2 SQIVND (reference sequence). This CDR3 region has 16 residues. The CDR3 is CASRRPESRSNQPQHF. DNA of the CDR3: TGTGCCAGTAGACGCCCGGAGTCCAGGAGCAATCAGCCCCAGCATTTT.

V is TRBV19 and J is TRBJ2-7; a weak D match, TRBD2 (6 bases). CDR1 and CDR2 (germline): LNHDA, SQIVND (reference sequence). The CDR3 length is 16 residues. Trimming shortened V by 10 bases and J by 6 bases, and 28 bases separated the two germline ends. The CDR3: CATSFEGLASDPEQYF. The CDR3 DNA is TGTGCCACATCATTCGAGGGCTTGGCTAGCGACCCCGAGCAGTACTTC.

The DNA for the CDR3 is TGTGCCAGCAGCTTCCTTGGCAGCTATAATTCACCCCTCCACTTT. Its protein product is CASSFLGSYNSPLHF. The V and J genes are TRBV7-2 and TRBJ1-6; D not resolved. From germline, CDR1 is SGHTA and CDR2 FQGNSA. Trimming left V 3 bases short and J 3 bases short, with 9 bases between. CDR3 size: 15 residues. Based on the CDR3 plus reference TRBV7-2 and TRBJ1-6, the full variable domain is GAGVSQSPSNKVTEKGKDVELRCDPISGHTALYWYRQSLGQGLEFLIYFQGNSAPDKSGLPSDRFSAERTGGSVSTLTIQRTQQEDSAVYLCASSFLGSYNSPLHFGNGTRLTVT.

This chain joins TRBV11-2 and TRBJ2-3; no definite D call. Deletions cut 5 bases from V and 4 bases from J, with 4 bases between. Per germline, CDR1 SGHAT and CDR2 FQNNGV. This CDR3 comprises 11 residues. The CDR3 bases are TGTGCCAGCAGCCTAGCAGATACGCAGTATTTT. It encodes CASSLADTQYF.

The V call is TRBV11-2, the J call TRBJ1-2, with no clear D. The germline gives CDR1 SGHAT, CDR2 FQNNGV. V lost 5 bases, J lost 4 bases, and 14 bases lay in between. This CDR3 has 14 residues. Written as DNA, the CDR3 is TGTGCCAGCAGCCCACCGGAAAAAACCTATGGCTACACCTTC. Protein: CASSPPEKTYGYTF.